Below are 7 T cell receptor beta chains sequenced from a single sample in a study of spatial heterogeneity in lung cancer. Overall study results and limits: Mutation counts in tumors were tracked by counts of expanded intratumoral alpha and beta TCRs.

What these receptors recognize is not known. The sample's time point: sample taken at primary tumor resection. TCRdb reprocessed the 5' RACE reads via MiXCR and lists one record per CDR3 protein. The sample has 8,000 or so distinct CDR3 sequences; 5.5% to 7.5% are singletons. Sequencing was performed on lung tumor tissue, taken at surgery. The receptors were sampled from a male donor with early-stage non-small cell lung cancer.

There are many counts of this clonotype. This rearrangement joins TRBV20-1 to TRBJ1-2, with TRBD1 matching over 7 bases. V shed 0 bases and J 5 bases; nucleotides not matched to a gene: 9. Germline V lookup: CDR1 DFQATT, CDR2 SNEGSKA (reference sequence). This CDR3 spans 15 amino acids. The CDR3 reads CSARDARDSFYGYTF. In DNA, the CDR3 is TGCAGTGCTAGAGATGCTAGGGACAGTTTTTATGGCTACACCTTC.

The table lists this clonotype with many counts. The chain uses TRBV9 and TRBJ2-5; D uncertain. The germline CDR1 and CDR2 sequences are SGDLS and YYNGEE. This CDR3 comprises 13 residues. The V gene lost 2 bases and the J gene lost 5 bases, with 10 bases spanning the gap. This CDR3 reads CASSVRPDETQYF. As DNA, the CDR3 is TGTGCCAGCAGCGTTCGCCCAGACGAGACCCAGTACTTC. The full variable domain, rest sourced from reference TRBV9 and TRBJ2-5, is DSGVTQTPKHLITATGQRVTLRCSPRSGDLSVYWYQQSLDQGLQFLIQYYNGEERAKGNILERFSAQQFPDLHSELNLSSLELGDSALYFCASSVRPDETQYFGPGTRLLVL.

The V and J genes are TRBV12-3 or TRBV12-4 and TRBJ2-5; D might be TRBD1 (6 bases). The V end lost 3 bases, the J end lost 0 bases, and 11 bases lay between the germline ends. The CDR3 is made up of 15 amino acids. In nucleotides, the CDR3 is TGTGCCAGCAGTTTTCGTCAGGGGTACCAAGAGACCCAGTACTTC. This gives the protein CASSFRQGYQETQYF.

This clonotype counts as medium-sized. The genes are TRBV6-1 and TRBJ2-3; no reliable D call. Germline-derived CDR1 and CDR2 are MNHNS and SASEGT. Trimming cost V 2 bases and J 1 base, with 7 bases left between them. This CDR3 comprises 14 residues. The CDR3 DNA sequence: TGTGCCAGCAGTGAATTTAGGGGCACAGATACGCAGTATTTT. Protein product: CASSEFRGTDTQYF.

Relative to its sample, this clonotype is medium-sized. The chain carries TRBV2 and TRBJ2-7, with unresolved D. CDR3 length: 12 amino acids. Germline CDR1 SNHLY, CDR2 FYNNEI. V lost 0 bases and J 8 bases, leaving 8 bases between the germline ends. The CDR3 nucleotides are TGTGCCAGCAGTGAAGCCGCCATCCAGCAGTACTTC. Its translation is CASSEAAIQQYF. Based on the CDR3 plus reference TRBV2 and TRBJ2-7, the full variable domain is EPEVTQTPSHQVTQMGQEVILRCVPISNHLYFYWYRQILGQKVEFLVSFYNNEISEKSEIFDDQFSVERPDGSNFTLKIRSTKLEDSAMYFCASSEAAIQQYFGPGTRLTVT.

This clonotype is labeled as medium-sized. This chain uses TRBV9 with TRBJ2-7, with a tentative D call TRBD1 (6 bases). The ends were cut back, 0 bases at V and 7 bases at J, with 14 bases in the middle. CDR3 length: 14 residues. Germline values: CDR1 SGDLS, CDR2 YYNGEE. The CDR3 sequence: CASSVEVRGEEQYF. The CDR3 region has the DNA TGTGCCAGCAGCGTAGAGGTCAGGGGTGAAGAGCAGTACTTC.

This clonotype has at least ten counts. The chain couples TRBV19 to TRBJ2-5; 9 bases align to TRBD2. J was trimmed by 2 bases and V by 3 bases; bases with no gene match: 1. This CDR3 region has 14 residues. Per germline, CDR1 LNHDA and CDR2 SQIVND (reference sequence). The CDR3 spells CASSMAGGQETQYF. CDR3 DNA: TGTGCCAGTAGTATGGCGGGGGGGCAAGAGACCCAGTACTTC.